Here is one T cell receptor beta chain with its context. Those enrolled, adults aged 18 to 89 years, came from fewer than 25 US areas. Produced via immunoSEQ multiplex PCR; TCRdb's table is partial and in-frame only. The sample carries around 220,000 clones, about 90% recorded once. This entry is derived from a study of blood T cell repertoires in COVID-19. J gave up 1 base and V 4 bases, and 2 bases lay outside the gene matches. The CDR3 has 14 residues. Germline CDR1 SGHRS, CDR2 YFSETQ. This chain joins TRBV5-1 and TRBJ2-5, with 9 bases aligning to TRBD1. This TCR was sampled from a woman in her forties or fifties with acute COVID-19. Source material: PBMCs or T cells enriched from blood (not recorded which). The CDR3 nucleotides are TGCGCCAGCAGCCTGGACAGGGGCCAAGAGACCCAGTACTTC. It is translated as CASSLDRGQETQYF.